This paragraph covers one T cell receptor (beta chain) sequence. Germline V gene sequence: CDR1 SGHDT, CDR2 YYEEEE. The CDR3 covers 16 residues. The junction had 11 bases not matched to a gene; V was cut back by 4 bases and J by 7 bases. This PCR relied on a set of 60 Vbeta primers and 13 Jbeta primers. The repertoire was sequenced with immunoSEQ multiplex PCR; TCRdb's copy has only in-frame clones and lacks some. The sample records some 120,000 clones, around 74% being singletons. This sample is part of a study of cytomegalovirus exposure and HLA in healthy donors. The chain links TRBV5-6 to TRBJ1-6; 7 nucleotides agree with TRBD1. Sequencing was performed on PBMCs. The clonotype comes from a woman younger than 30 in good health and CMV-seronegative. The CDR3 region is CASSELSGTANSPLHF. DNA of the CDR3: TGTGCCAGCAGCGAATTATCCGGGACAGCCAATTCACCCCTCCACTTT.